This passage covers 6 T cell receptor beta chains from one sample sequenced in a study of beta chain features in type 1 diabetes. TCRB transcripts that were expressed got sequenced, as all of the isolated RNA had been reverse transcribed. The method was immunoSEQ multiplex PCR; TCRdb's version includes in-frame clones alone and lacks a portion of them. The sample shows around 330,000 clones, roughly 9.6% of them seen only once. Sequenced: naive CD4+ T cells from blood. The origin of the receptors is a woman aged 30 to 39 in good health.

The table lists this clone with a few counts. The V call is TRBV30, the J call TRBJ2-1; 7 positions match TRBD2. The CDR3 has 13 amino acids. Unmatched junction bases numbered 3, after V lost 4 bases and J lost 3 bases. CDR1 and CDR2 (germline): GTSNPN, SVGIG (reference sequence). The CDR3, as DNA: TGTGCCTGGACTAGCGGTATCTACAATGAGCAGTTCTTC. Its protein product is CAWTSGIYNEQFF.

This chain connects TRBV4-3 to TRBJ1-1; 7 bases map to TRBD1. Germline V CDR1 and CDR2: LGHNA, YSLEER. With V trimmed by 7 bases and J by 6 bases, 11 bases remained unmatched. The CDR3 consists of 14 residues. CDR3 sequence (DNA): TGCGCCAGCACCCTTGGACAGGACTTTTCTGAAGCTTTCTTT. It is translated as CASTLGQDFSEAFF.

This clone was seen a few times. The same CDR3 arises from other DNA sequences in this sample as well. The CDR3 spells CSVVPGNTEAFF. In DNA, the CDR3 is TGCAGCGTTGTGCCAGGGAACACTGAAGCTTTCTTT. V gene TRBV29-1 combines with J gene TRBJ1-1; D not certain. The CDR3 length is 12 residues. CDR1 is SQVTM, CDR2 ANQGSEA, per germline. Trimming left V 4 bases short and J 1 base short, with 7 bases between.

This chain uses TRBV5-6 with TRBJ2-3; 14 bases align to TRBD2. V was clipped by 4 bases and J by 2 bases; unmatched bases: 12. This CDR3 contains 19 residues. Germline loops: CDR1 SGHDT, CDR2 YYEEEE. The CDR3 coding sequence is TGTGCCAGCAGCCGTTACGGGACTAGCGGGAGCGGGATCACAGATACGCAGTATTTT. It is translated as CASSRYGTSGSGITDTQYF.

The chain has TRBV5-5 and TRBJ2-1; D is uncertain. The CDR3 has 14 amino acids. The germline gives CDR1 SGHKS, CDR2 YYEKEE (reference sequence). Trimming stripped 3 bases from V and 8 bases from J, with 15 bases between. The CDR3 is CASSSGVPRDEQFF. The CDR3 DNA is TGTGCCAGCAGCTCTGGCGTCCCCCGGGATGAGCAGTTCTTC.

Only a few counts were recorded for this clone. The chain carries TRBV5-6 and TRBJ2-3; 9 bases line up with TRBD2. The CDR3 has 15 amino acids. Germline CDR1 reads SGHDT; CDR2 reads YYEEEE. Germline trimming cut 0 bases from V and 4 bases from J; bases unmatched to any gene: 3. CDR3 sequence (DNA): TGTGCCAGCAGCTTGGAAGCGGGAGGCCCAGATACGCAGTATTTT. It yields the protein CASSLEAGGPDTQYF.